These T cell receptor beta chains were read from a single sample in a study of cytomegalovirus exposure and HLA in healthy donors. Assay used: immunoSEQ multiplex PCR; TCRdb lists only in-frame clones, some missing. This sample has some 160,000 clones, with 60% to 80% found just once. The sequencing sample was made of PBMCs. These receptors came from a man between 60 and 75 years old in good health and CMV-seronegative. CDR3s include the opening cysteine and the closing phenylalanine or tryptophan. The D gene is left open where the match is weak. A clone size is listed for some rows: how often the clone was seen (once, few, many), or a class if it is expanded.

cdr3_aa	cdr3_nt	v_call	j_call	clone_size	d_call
CASRRGGRWETQYF	TGTGCCTCCAGGAGGGGCGGCCGGTGGGAGACCCAGTACTTC	TRBV30	TRBJ2-5	few	.
CASIPRGIGYGYTF	TGTGCCAGCATCCCCCGCGGGATCGGCTATGGCTACACCTTC	TRBV28	TRBJ1-2	.	.
CASSPTAGGHGKQYF	TGTGCCAGCAGCCCCACCGCGGGGGGACACGGGAAGCAGTACTTC	TRBV11-2	TRBJ2-7	.	TRBD2
CASSLGTGSGGNQPQHF	TGCGCCAGCAGCTTGGGGACAGGTTCGGGCGGCAATCAGCCCCAGCATTTT	TRBV5-1	TRBJ1-5	.	TRBD1
CASSTGGRTGELFF	TGTGCCAGTAGTACAGGCGGGCGAACCGGGGAGCTGTTTTTT	TRBV19	TRBJ2-2	.	.
CASSPLGTGGSYYEQYF	TGTGCCAGCAGTCCCCTGGGGACGGGGGGGAGCTACTACGAGCAGTACTTC	TRBV28	TRBJ2-7	.	TRBD2
CASSPIGGPHEQYF	TGCGCCAGCAGCCCGATAGGAGGGCCCCACGAGCAGTACTTC	TRBV5-1	TRBJ2-7	.	.
CASSDPGTGSELGYTF	TGTGCCAGCAGTGACCCCGGGACAGGTTCGGAGCTTGGCTACACCTTC	TRBV6-1	TRBJ1-2	.	TRBD1
CASSLGGDQPQHF	TGTGCCAGCAGCTTGGGGGGGGATCAGCCCCAGCATTTT	TRBV5-4	TRBJ1-5	.	.
CASSQRTGGFTDTQYF	TGTGCCAGCAGCCAGAGGACAGGGGGCTTCACAGATACGCAGTATTTT	TRBV14	TRBJ2-3	.	TRBD1
CASTSGYQETQYF	TGTGCCAGCACTTCAGGGTACCAAGAGACCCAGTACTTC	TRBV6-1	TRBJ2-5	once	.
CASSLGLRGYNEQFF	TGCGCCAGCAGCTTGGGCTTGCGGGGCTACAATGAGCAGTTCTTC	TRBV5-1	TRBJ2-1	.	.
CAWTGRAGGYYEQYF	TGTGCCTGGACCGGACGGGCAGGGGGTTACTACGAGCAGTACTTC	TRBV30	TRBJ2-7	few	TRBD1
CAISESSSGRAYNEQFF	TGTGCCATCAGTGAGTCCAGTAGCGGGAGGGCCTACAATGAGCAGTTCTTC	TRBV10-3	TRBJ2-1	.	TRBD2
CASSVQRGTETQYF	TGTGCCAGCAGTGTCCAGCGGGGGACAGAGACCCAGTACTTC	TRBV6-1	TRBJ2-5	.	TRBD2
CASSQTSGGYNEQFF	TGCGCCAGCAGCCAAACTAGCGGGGGTTACAATGAGCAGTTCTTC	TRBV5-1	TRBJ2-1	.	TRBD2
CASSLALEGAGETQYF	TGCGCCAGCAGCTTGGCCTTGGAGGGGGCCGGAGAGACCCAGTACTTC	TRBV5-1	TRBJ2-5	.	.
CASSPVGQEQETQYF	TGCGCCAGCAGCCCGGTAGGACAGGAACAAGAGACCCAGTACTTC	TRBV5-1	TRBJ2-5	few	TRBD1